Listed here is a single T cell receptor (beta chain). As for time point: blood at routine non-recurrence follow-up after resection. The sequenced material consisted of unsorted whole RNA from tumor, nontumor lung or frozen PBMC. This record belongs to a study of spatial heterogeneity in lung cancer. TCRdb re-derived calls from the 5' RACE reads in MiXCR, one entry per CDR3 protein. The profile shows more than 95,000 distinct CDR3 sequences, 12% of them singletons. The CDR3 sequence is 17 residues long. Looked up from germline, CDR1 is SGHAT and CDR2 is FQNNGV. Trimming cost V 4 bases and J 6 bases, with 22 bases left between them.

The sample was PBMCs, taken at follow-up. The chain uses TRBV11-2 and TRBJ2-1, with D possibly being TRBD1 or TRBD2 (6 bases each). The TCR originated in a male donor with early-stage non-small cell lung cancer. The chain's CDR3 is CASSSIGSGGRGNEQFF. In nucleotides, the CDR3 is TGTGCCAGCAGCTCAATTGGGTCCGGGGGCCGGGGCAATGAGCAGTTCTTC.